These 15 T cell receptor beta chains were sequenced from one sample in a study of CD8 T cells in ankylosing spondylitis. Study observations and caveats: Apparently characteristic of ankylosing spondylitis blood was a TCR beta motif (about eight highly homologous variants).

TCRdb ran MiXCR on the 5' RACE reads and lists one entry per CDR3 protein. The table records about 500,000 distinct CDR3 sequences, 12% of them present only once. Antigens for these TCRs are unknown. The sequenced sample was blood, either unsorted or a sorted T cell fraction (not recorded which). The source is a male donor with ankylosing spondylitis.

The chain recombines TRBV9 with TRBJ2-1, with 9 bases lining up with TRBD2. The V segment lost 3 bases and the J segment 7 bases; nucleotides outside the gene matches: 8. CDR1 is SGDLS, CDR2 YYNGEE, per germline. The CDR3 totals 15 residues. The CDR3 loop is CASSGQREVRNEQFF. In DNA form, the CDR3 reads TGTGCCAGCAGCGGCCAGCGGGAGGTACGGAATGAGCAGTTCTTC.

This chain uses TRBV19 with TRBJ1-2; no reliable D call. Germline V lookup: CDR1 LNHDA, CDR2 SQIVND (reference sequence). The CDR3 length is 14 residues. V was clipped by 5 bases and J by 6 bases, with 16 bases between them. Written as DNA, the CDR3 is TGTGCCAGTAGTCTCGGGGTTCGGACGGATGGCTACACCTTC. Translating it yields CASSLGVRTDGYTF.

There are many counts of this clonotype. At one of its ends the junction is not consistent with the germline gene, which may arise from a read error. The CDR3 loop reads CASSLDGLNTEAFF. The CDR3 bases are TGTGCCAGCAGTTTAGACGGACTGAACACTGAAGCTTTCTTT. The rearrangement uses TRBV5-1 and TRBJ1-1; D is ambiguous. This CDR3 is 14 amino acids long. Germline V gene lookup returns CDR1 SGHRS and CDR2 YFSETQ.

The V and J genes are TRBV20-1 and TRBJ2-5; D is possibly TRBD1 or TRBD2 (6 bases each). The germline gives CDR1 DFQATT, CDR2 SNEGSKA (reference sequence). This CDR3 spans 12 amino acids. Deletions cut 4 bases from V and 5 bases from J, with 11 bases between. For the CDR3, the DNA is TGCAGTGCTACGGGGGCGCAGGAGACCCAGTACTTC. Its translation is CSATGAQETQYF.

This sequence joins TRBV5-1 and TRBJ2-5, with 7 bases identical to TRBD2. This CDR3 region has 15 residues. Germline-derived CDR1 and CDR2 are SGHRS and YFSETQ. Germline trimming cut 4 bases from V and 2 bases from J; bases unmatched to any gene: 8. CDR3 in amino acids: CASSAQLAAQETQYF. The CDR3 nucleotides are TGCGCCAGCAGCGCCCAGCTAGCGGCTCAAGAGACCCAGTACTTC.

The rearrangement uses TRBV4-1 and TRBJ2-1, with D maybe TRBD2 (6 bases). CDR3 length: 14 residues. The germline V and J ends were trimmed by 5 bases and 5 bases, with 13 bases remaining between them. Germline CDR1 and CDR2: MGHRA and YSYEKL. This chain's CDR3 is CASSARLENNEQFF. The CDR3 region has the DNA TGCGCCAGCAGCGCTCGACTAGAGAACAATGAGCAGTTCTTC.

The chain joins TRBV20-1 to TRBJ2-3, with a possible D match to TRBD2 (5 bases). V shed 3 bases and J shed 0 bases, with 19 bases lying between them. CDR1 DFQATT and CDR2 SNEGSKA come from the germline V gene (reference sequence). This CDR3 comprises 17 residues. This CDR3 reads CSASVGAVKGSTDTQYF. The CDR3 DNA sequence: TGCAGTGCTAGCGTGGGAGCCGTAAAAGGGAGCACAGATACGCAGTATTTT.

The table lists this clonotype with many counts. The chain recombines TRBV5-1 with TRBJ2-5; the match to TRBD1 covers 10 bases. Germline lookup yields CDR1 SGHRS and CDR2 YFSETQ. The CDR3 length is 15 residues. V shed 3 bases, J shed 3 bases, and the junction held 5 bases outside the gene matches. CDR3 loop: CASSSLGTGEETQYF. The CDR3 coding sequence is TGCGCCAGCAGCTCTTTGGGGACAGGGGAAGAGACCCAGTACTTC.

This clonotype was seen a few times. The chain carries TRBV5-1 and TRBJ2-7; the match to TRBD1 covers 8 bases. V trimming: 4 bases; J trimming: 5 bases; junction bases outside the gene matches: 5. The CDR3 is 13 residues long. From germline, CDR1 is SGHRS and CDR2 YFSETQ. The CDR3 spells CASSTQTGDEQYV. The CDR3 coding sequence is TGCGCCAGCAGCACCCAGACAGGGGACGAGCAGTACGTC.

This clonotype was detected only a few times. A much larger clone lies one base from this, so it may be a read error. The chain combines TRBV20-1 with TRBJ2-3; TRBD2 matches at 11 bases. The germline V gene has CDR1 DFQATT and CDR2 SNEGSKA (reference sequence). CDR3 length equals 15 residues. V lost 3 bases, J lost 3 bases, and 5 bases stayed unmatched. The DNA of the CDR3 is TGCAGTGCTAGTATACGGACTAGCGGGACAGATACGCAGTATTTT. Translating gives CSASIRTSGTDTQYF.

This clonotype was counted ten times or more. This chain uses TRBV12-3 or TRBV12-4 with TRBJ1-5, with D hard to call. This CDR3 spans 14 amino acids. V dropped 7 bases and J dropped 0 bases, with 10 bases sitting between them. This chain's CDR3 is CASTERDSNQPQHF. As DNA, the CDR3 is TGTGCCAGCACGGAACGAGATAGCAATCAGCCCCAGCATTTT.

This clonotype occurred a few times. The chain links TRBV3-1 to TRBJ2-1, with 8 bases fitting TRBD2. Germline V lookup: CDR1 LGHDT, CDR2 YNNKEL (reference sequence). The CDR3 totals 12 residues. The V gene end was trimmed by 5 bases and the J gene end by 15 bases; junction bases not matched to a gene: 9. DNA for the CDR3: TGTGCCAGCAGCGACTATAGCGGGGCGGGGTTCTTC. Translation: CASSDYSGAGFF.

The genes are TRBV20-1 and TRBJ2-3, with 10 bases aligning to TRBD2. The CDR3 covers 14 residues. The germline V gene encodes CDR1 DFQATT and CDR2 SNEGSKA (reference sequence). The trim removed 6 bases at V and 5 bases at J, leaving 8 bases unmatched. In DNA form, the CDR3 reads TGCAGTGCCCTGAGCGGGAGGGGGAGAGATACGCAGTATTTT. It is translated as CSALSGRGRDTQYF.

This clonotype turned up a few times. The gene calls are TRBV29-1 and TRBJ2-2; the D gene is possibly TRBD1 (6 bases). The V gene's germline CDR1 is SQVTM and CDR2 ANQGSEA. The CDR3 is 16 residues long. Deletions cut 7 bases from V and 5 bases from J, with 23 bases between. The CDR3 protein is CSACPDSSCWTGELFF. The CDR3 DNA reads as TGCAGCGCCTGTCCGGACAGTTCTTGTTGGACCGGGGAGCTGTTTTTT.

The CDR3 spells CASSSRGRSGSYNEQFF. CDR3 nucleotides: TGTGCCAGCAGCTCCCGAGGCAGGAGCGGCTCCTACAATGAGCAGTTCTTC. This rearrangement joins TRBV11-2 to TRBJ2-1, with D tentatively TRBD2 (5 bases). The CDR3 is 17 residues long. V gave up 4 bases and J gave up 0 bases, with 16 bases separating them. Germline assignment: CDR1 SGHAT and CDR2 FQNNGV.